This TCR beta chain appears in the sequencing data of a study of T cell clonality in common variable immunodeficiency. Sequenced by immunoSEQ multiplex PCR; TCRdb stores in-frame clones only, minus some. The sample yields more than 9,000 clones, without any singletons. All CVID subjects were on immunoglobulin replacement for at least one year. This clone was observed a handful of times. The target antigen is unknown. General observations from the study: In common variable immunodeficiency, TCR beta chains reportedly carried fewer deletions and N-nucleotide insertions. Shared TCRbeta clones were fewer between CVID subjects than controls.

The receptor was isolated from a human donor with common variable immunodeficiency. Sequenced: peripheral blood mononuclear cells.

The CDR3 spells CASRSGGTGNEQFF. CDR3 bases read: TGTGCCAGCAGATCGGGGGGAACGGGCAATGAG. The chain employs TRBV6-2 or TRBV6-3 and TRBJ2-1; TRBD2 matches 7 bases. The read falls 3 residues short of the CDR3 end, and the missing part is taken from the germline J gene. Germline trimming cut 6 bases from V and 6 bases from J; bases unmatched to any gene: 8. CDR1 and CDR2 from the germline V gene are MNHEY and SVGEGT. This CDR3 is built from 14 residues.